The rows below give T cell receptor beta chains drawn from one sample of a study of blood T cell repertoires in COVID-19. The protocol was immunoSEQ multiplex PCR, while the TCRdb copy is restricted to in-frame clones and leaves out a portion. The table shows under 200,000 clones, with roughly 82% occurring only once. The sequenced sample consisted of PBMCs or T cells enriched from blood (not recorded which). The receptors derive from a man aged 50 to 60 who had recovered from COVID-19. Both conserved end residues are part of each CDR3. The D gene is left open where the match is weak. The size entry is marked missing in some rows and otherwise reads once, few, many or a size class.

D	size	V	length	J	CDR3	DNA
.	.	TRBV5-1	16	TRBJ1-3	CASSLVPGPSGNTIYF	TGCGCCAGCAGCTTGGTCCCGGGTCCATCTGGAAACACCATATATTTT
.	.	TRBV24-1	12	TRBJ1-1	CATSEGLGAQLF	TGTGCCACCAGTGAGGGTCTAGGAGCTCAGCTCTTT
TRBD1	.	TRBV27	18	TRBJ1-3	CASSPLNFRTGSGNTIYF	TGTGCCAGCAGTCCTCTGAACTTCCGGACAGGCTCTGGAAACACCATATATTTT
.	.	TRBV3-1/TRBV3-2	17	TRBJ2-3	CASSRKRLGGALSLEYF	TGTGCCAGCAGCCGCAAAAGACTTGGCGGGGCGTTGAGTTTGGAGTATTTT
TRBD2	.	TRBV9	15	TRBJ2-5	CASISAGPAQETQYF	TGTGCCAGCATCTCAGCGGGACCGGCGCAAGAGACCCAGTACTTC
.	.	TRBV28	19	TRBJ1-5	CASSFTNVFLDGGDQPQHF	TGTGCCAGCAGTTTCACCAACGTCTTTTTGGACGGGGGAGATCAGCCCCAGCATTTT
TRBD1	.	TRBV6-5	15	TRBJ1-4	CASHDVGQENEKLFF	TGTGCCAGCCACGATGTGGGACAGGAAAATGAAAAACTGTTTTTT
.	.	TRBV12-3/TRBV12-4	13	TRBJ1-2	CASSLSGNYGYTF	TGTGCCAGCAGTCTAAGCGGGAACTATGGCTACACCTTC
.	.	TRBV4-1	14	TRBJ1-3	CASSQSIIADTIYF	TGCGCCAGCAGCCAAAGTATCATTGCAGACACCATATATTTT
TRBD2	.	TRBV2	15	TRBJ2-1	CASSEATLAGNEQFF	TGTGCCAGCAGTGAAGCTACTCTAGCGGGGAATGAGCAGTTCTTC
TRBD2	.	TRBV25-1	13	TRBJ2-1	CASQTGGRHEQFF	TGTGCCAGCCAGACCGGGGGGAGGCATGAGCAGTTCTTC
TRBD2	.	TRBV30	15	TRBJ2-3	CAWSVVAGGQNTQYF	TGTGCCTGGAGTGTTGTGGCGGGGGGGCAAAATACGCAGTATTTT
TRBD2	.	TRBV7-2	15	TRBJ2-2	CASSLATGGAGELFF	TGTGCCAGCAGCTTAGCGACGGGGGGGGCCGGGGAGCTGTTTTTT
TRBD1	.	TRBV19	15	TRBJ1-2	CASQPSGQGVYGYTF	TGTGCCAGTCAACCCAGCGGACAGGGTGTATATGGCTACACCTTC
.	.	TRBV4-1	14	TRBJ1-1	CASSQVQGTTEAFF	TGCGCCAGCAGCCAAGTTCAGGGGACCACTGAAGCTTTCTTT
TRBD1	.	TRBV19	15	TRBJ1-1	CASSETGALNTEAFF	TGTGCCAGTAGTGAGACAGGGGCCTTGAACACTGAAGCTTTCTTT
.	few	TRBV27	16	TRBJ1-4	CASSSYRDATNEKLFF	TGTGCCAGCAGTTCTTACAGGGACGCAACTAATGAAAAACTGTTTTTT
TRBD1	few	TRBV29-1	14	TRBJ1-4	CSVAPGQRNEKLFF	TGCAGCGTTGCCCCGGGACAGCGTAATGAAAAACTGTTTTTT
.	few	TRBV2	16	TRBJ2-2	CASSSHRQGATGELFF	TGTGCCAGCAGCTCTCACAGGCAGGGTGCCACCGGGGAGCTGTTTTTT
.	.	TRBV18	14	TRBJ2-7	CASSLRQSSYEQYF	TGTGCCAGCTCCCTCAGACAAAGCTCCTACGAGCAGTACTTC
.	.	TRBV23-1	15	TRBJ2-7	CASRPYRESSYEQYF	TGCGCCAGCAGACCGTACAGGGAGTCCTCCTACGAGCAGTACTTC
TRBD1	.	TRBV30	15	TRBJ1-4	CAWSAGTGGREKLFF	TGTGCCTGGAGTGCCGGGACAGGGGGGAGGGAAAAACTGTTTTTT
TRBD1	.	TRBV5-1	14	TRBJ1-1	CASSPQGAYTEAFF	TGCGCCAGCAGCCCCCAGGGGGCGTACACTGAAGCTTTCTTT
.	.	TRBV7-8	13	TRBJ1-1	CASSLPQGREAFF	TGTGCCAGCAGCTTACCACAGGGTCGAGAAGCTTTCTTT
TRBD1	few	TRBV6-5	14	TRBJ2-5	CASRGTGGQETQYF	TGTGCCAGCAGGGGGACAGGGGGTCAAGAGACCCAGTACTTC
TRBD2	.	TRBV7-9	17	TRBJ2-1	CASSPTSGGARYNEQFF	TGTGCCAGCAGCCCGACTAGCGGGGGGGCCCGCTACAATGAGCAGTTCTTC
TRBD1	.	TRBV5-1	14	TRBJ2-5	CASSRPTGRETQYF	TGCGCCAGCAGCCGACCGACAGGGAGAGAGACCCAGTACTTC
TRBD1	.	TRBV5-1	14	TRBJ2-1	CASSQGASYNEQFF	TGCGCCAGCAGCCAGGGGGCATCCTACAATGAGCAGTTCTTC
TRBD2	once	TRBV7-6	17	TRBJ2-1	CASSLRTSGRANNEQFF	TGTGCCAGCAGCTTAAGGACTAGCGGGAGGGCGAACAATGAGCAGTTCTTC
.	few	TRBV7-9	13	TRBJ2-7	CASSLALEYEQYF	TGTGCCAGCAGCTTAGCGCTCGAGTACGAGCAGTACTTC
.	.	TRBV28	16	TRBJ1-1	CASSLPPLEAVAGAFF	TGTGCCAGCAGTTTACCCCCTTTGGAGGCAGTCGCCGGAGCTTTCTTT
.	.	TRBV19	16	TRBJ2-3	CASSMGWARGSDTQYF	TGTGCCAGTAGTATGGGTTGGGCTAGGGGATCAGATACGCAGTATTTT
TRBD1	.	TRBV19	16	TRBJ1-1	CASRDRGSRANTEAFF	TGTGCCAGTAGGGACAGGGGGAGTAGGGCGAACACTGAAGCTTTCTTT
TRBD1	.	TRBV19	16	TRBJ1-2	CASSFHSGTGNYGYTF	TGTGCCAGTAGTTTTCACTCCGGGACAGGGAACTATGGCTACACCTTC
.	.	TRBV24-1	14	TRBJ1-2	CATRSGGPNYGYTF	TGTGCCACCAGGTCGGGGGGGCCCAACTATGGCTACACCTTC
TRBD2	.	TRBV15	17	TRBJ2-2	CATSREPSGGPTGELFF	TGTGCCACCAGCAGAGAGCCTAGCGGGGGGCCCACCGGGGAGCTGTTTTTT
.	once	TRBV19	14	TRBJ1-1	CASRSEGKSTEAFF	TGTGCCAGTAGGTCGGAGGGGAAGAGCACTGAAGCTTTCTTT
.	.	TRBV29-1	11	TRBJ2-1	CSVGAGGEQFF	TGCAGCGTTGGGGCGGGCGGAGAGCAGTTCTTC
TRBD1	.	TRBV27	14	TRBJ1-1	CASSLFTGDRWAFF	TGTGCCAGCAGTTTATTCACAGGGGACAGGTGGGCTTTCTTT
TRBD2	.	TRBV12-3/TRBV12-4	13	TRBJ2-7	CASSRGGLNEQYF	TGTGCCAGCAGCCGGGGGGGCCTCAACGAGCAGTACTTC
.	once	TRBV28	17	TRBJ1-6	CASSSTVPVSGYSPLHF	TGTGCCAGCAGTTCCACCGTCCCCGTCTCCGGTTATTCACCCCTCCACTTT
TRBD1	.	TRBV3-1/TRBV3-2	14	TRBJ1-3	CASRQGATGNTIYF	TGTGCCAGCAGACAGGGGGCTACTGGAAACACCATATATTTT